This T cell receptor (beta chain) is drawn from a study of OX40 agonist ivuxolimab in advanced cancers. Regarding the study as a whole: The CD4+ and CD8+ T cells in the blood had expanded clonally by week 6 at 0.1 to 3.0 mg/kg. Partial responders at 0.1-3.0 mg/kg had among the lowest clonal expansion. CD8+ T cells showed, on average, more clonal expansion than CD4+ cells.

This clone appeared a single time. Its antigen is undetermined. Assay: immunoSEQ multiplex PCR; the TCRdb copy retains only in-frame clones and omits some. The profile covers 25,000 to 35,000 clones, with approximately 90% appearing a single time and around a quarter taken by the ten largest. This sequence was found in an adult with an advanced solid tumor such as melanoma, head and neck, liver or kidney cancer. Source: CD4+ or CD8+ T cells sorted from blood, taken in a trial of the OX40 agonist ivuxolimab.

The chain's CDR3 is CASSLGETGWSTEAFF. DNA for the CDR3: TGTGCCAGCAGCTTGGGGGAGACAGGGTGGAGTACTGAAGCTTTCTTT. This chain connects TRBV5-8 to TRBJ1-1; 7 nucleotides agree with TRBD1. CDR1 and CDR2 (germline): SGHTS, YDEGEE. V trimming: 0 bases; J trimming: 5 bases; junction bases outside the gene matches: 10. The CDR3 is 16 amino acids.